This T cell receptor (beta chain) stems from a study of siplizumab effects on memory and regulatory T cells. On this clone itself: The antigen remains undetermined.

Findings of the study overall: The study found that siplizumab significantly reduced alloreactive sequences traceable to unstimulated CD4+ memory cells. The authors did not confirm suppressive function in proliferating Tregs from siplizumab cultures. The mean Treg-derived percentage of mappable alloreactive CD4+ clones was approximately 70% with siplizumab compared with 26.9% in controls.

The study assayed around 92,000 TCR templates per sample. Sequencing used immunoSEQ multiplex PCR; TCRdb keeps in-frame clones, though not all of them. This table holds 90,000 to 110,000 clones, around 90% found once. Material: Tregs sorted from blood. This TCR derives from a human donor in good health.

The CDR3 region has the DNA TGTGCCAGCAGTGAATCGGGGACAAGCTCCTACAATGAGCAGTTCTTC. Translating it yields CASSESGTSSYNEQFF. The chain combines TRBV25-1 with TRBJ2-1; a weak D match, TRBD1 (6 bases). Germline V gives CDR1 MGHDK, CDR2 SYGVNS. Deletions cut 1 base from V and 0 bases from J, with 10 bases between. This CDR3 comprises 16 residues.